This T cell receptor (beta chain) was obtained from a study of T cell repertoires in cytomegalovirus infection. Study summary: Public TCR beta signatures marked donors with CMV infection and the matching HLA. Findings and limits, study-wide: Totalled public TCR beta family frequency picked out people who carried CMV plus the relevant HLA.

One entry per CDR3 protein, called by TCRdb with MiXCR from the reads. The top ten clones hold about 4.6% of a sample with approximately 180,000 distinct CDR3 sequences, about a tenth of them seen once. Ten or more counts support this clonotype. What it recognizes is unknown. The sequenced sample consisted of PBMCs. The origin of this receptor is a human donor in good health (CMV status not recorded). Some clones in this sample may be carry-over from other donors' samples.

The CDR3 coding sequence is TGCGCCAGCAGTGAGAATCAGCGCACAGATACGCAGTATTTT. It yields the protein CASSENQRTDTQYF. The chain has TRBV10-1 and TRBJ2-3; unclear D gene. V lost 2 bases, J lost 1 base, and 7 bases lay in between. This CDR3 has 14 residues. From germline, CDR1 is WNHNN and CDR2 SYGVQD (reference sequence).